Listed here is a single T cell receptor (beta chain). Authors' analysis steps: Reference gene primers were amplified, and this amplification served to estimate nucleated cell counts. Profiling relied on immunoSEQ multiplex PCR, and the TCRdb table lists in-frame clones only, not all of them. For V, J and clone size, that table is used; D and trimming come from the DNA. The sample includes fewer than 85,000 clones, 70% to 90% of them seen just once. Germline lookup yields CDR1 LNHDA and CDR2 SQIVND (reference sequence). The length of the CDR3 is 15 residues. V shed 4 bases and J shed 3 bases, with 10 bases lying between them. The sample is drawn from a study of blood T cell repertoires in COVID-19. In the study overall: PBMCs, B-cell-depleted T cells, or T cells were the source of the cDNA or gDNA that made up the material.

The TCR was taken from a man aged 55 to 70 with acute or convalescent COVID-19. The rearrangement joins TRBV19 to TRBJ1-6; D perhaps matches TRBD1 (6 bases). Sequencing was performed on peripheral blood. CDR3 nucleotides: TGTGCCAGTAGTACGGACAGTGACTATAATTCACCCCTCCACTTT. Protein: CASSTDSDYNSPLHF.